The clone carrying this TCR beta chain was seen more than once but under ten times. This CDR3 comprises 13 residues. Trimming pared 2 bases from V and 9 bases from J, leaving 11 bases between. Germline CDR1 MDHEN, CDR2 SYDVKM. The data are from a study of CD8+ T cells in alopecia areata. Whole-study context: Twice a day, 5 to 10 mg of oral tofacitinib was administered to treated patients.

Treatment described: oral pan-JAK inhibitor, 5-10 mg twice daily. After isolation, RNA underwent reverse transcription to generate cDNA as the sequencing template. Here immunoSEQ multiplex PCR was the method, and the copy in TCRdb shows in-frame clones only, minus some. This table has about 60,000 clones, 35% to 55% appearing once. J is TRBJ1-5 and V is TRBV28, with D possibly TRBD1 on 5 matching bases. Sequenced here: CD8+ T cells sorted from blood, sampled at approximately week 36, from a patient treated with tofacitinib. The sequence came from a human donor with alopecia areata. CDR3 nucleotide sequence: TGTGCCAGCAGTTTAACCAGGGTTCGGCCCCAGCATTTT. It translates to CASSLTRVRPQHF.